The 15 T cell receptor beta chains reported below all come from one sample, sequenced in a study of CD8+CD57+ T cells in acquired aplastic anemia. An expansion of CD8+CD57+ cells by flow cytometry had been shown in patients chosen for sequencing. Using genomic DNA as the template, TCR beta VDJ and CDR3 profiling was carried out. TCRdb called the reads again in MiXCR, with one record for every CDR3 protein. The data contain about 120,000 distinct CDR3 sequences, approximately 50% of them singletons. Sequencing was done on a sample of sorted CD4+, CD8+, or CD8+CD57+ T cells (not recorded which) from PBMCs. The receptors stem from a human donor with aplastic anemia.

V is TRBV11-1 and J is TRBJ2-2; D is unclear. The V end lost 6 bases, the J end lost 0 bases, and 17 bases lay between the germline ends. The CDR3 is 17 residues long. CDR1 is SGHAT, CDR2 FQDESV, per germline (reference sequence). Written as DNA, the CDR3 is TGTGCCAGCAGTTTCCTCTTCGGGCCGACGAACACCGGGGAGCTGTTTTTT. Its protein product is CASSFLFGPTNTGELFF.

The CDR3 sequence is CASSGVGNQPQHF. CDR3 coding DNA: TGTGCCAGCAGTGGAGTAGGAAATCAGCCCCAGCATTTT. This chain links TRBV2 with TRBJ1-5; D call uncertain. The germline V and J ends were trimmed by 4 bases and 4 bases, with 8 bases remaining between them. CDR3 length: 13 residues. CDR1 and CDR2 from the germline V gene are SNHLY and FYNNEI.

The chain uses TRBV2 and TRBJ1-1; D is possibly TRBD1 (6 bases). The V end lost 6 bases, the J end lost 6 bases, and 8 bases lay between the germline ends. CDR1 and CDR2 (germline): SNHLY, FYNNEI. The CDR3 sequence is 11 residues long. CDR3 amino acids: CASRRGSEAFF. The CDR3 coding sequence is TGTGCCAGCAGGAGGGGGTCTGAAGCTTTCTTT.

This clonotype has only one observation. The chain combines TRBV2 with TRBJ2-6; tentative D call: TRBD1 (5 bases). Trimming cost V 1 base and J 4 bases, with 14 bases left between them. Germline V gene sequence: CDR1 SNHLY, CDR2 FYNNEI. The CDR3 contains 17 residues. The CDR3 sequence is CASSEDRHSSGANVLTF. For the CDR3, the DNA is TGTGCCAGCAGTGAAGACAGGCACAGCTCCGGGGCCAACGTCCTGACTTTC. Full variable domain (missing parts from reference TRBV2 and TRBJ2-6): EPEVTQTPSHQVTQMGQEVILRCVPISNHLYFYWYRQILGQKVEFLVSFYNNEISEKSEIFDDQFSVERPDGSNFTLKIRSTKLEDSAMYFCASSEDRHSSGANVLTFGAGSRLTVL.

The chain couples TRBV29-1 to TRBJ2-5, with 7 bases that match TRBD2. Germline CDR1 and CDR2: SQVTM and ANQGSEA. The V and J ends lost 7 bases and 8 bases, in that order; junction bases with no gene match: 10. This CDR3 is 12 amino acids long. In DNA form, the CDR3 reads TGCAGCGGGGGGGGACTGGACCTAACCCAGTACTTC. It is translated as CSGGGLDLTQYF.

The rearrangement uses TRBV6-5 and TRBJ1-1; no clear D gene. Trimming removed 0 bases from V and 6 bases from J, with 8 bases in between. This CDR3 region has 13 residues. Germline CDR1 is MNHEY and CDR2 is SVGAGI. CDR3 amino acids: CASSYSVVPEAFF. The CDR3 DNA follows: TGTGCCAGCAGTTACTCGGTCGTGCCTGAAGCTTTCTTT.

CDR3 sequence (DNA): TGTGCCAGCAGCGAGAAAGTTGGCACAGATACGCAGTATTTT. It yields the protein CASSEKVGTDTQYF. V gene TRBV7-9 combines with J gene TRBJ2-3; D uncertain. The CDR3 is 14 amino acids. V was clipped by 5 bases and J by 1 base, with 10 bases between them. The germline CDR1 and CDR2 sequences are SEHNR and FQNEAQ (reference sequence).

This clonotype appeared many times. The chain couples TRBV28 to TRBJ2-7; 7 bases fit TRBD2. V trimming: 0 bases; J trimming: 5 bases; junction bases outside the gene matches: 4. Germline CDR1 is MDHEN and CDR2 is SYDVKM. The CDR3 contains 14 residues. The DNA for the CDR3 is TGTGCCAGCAGTTTATGGCGGGAGCGCAACGAGCAGTACTTC. It is translated as CASSLWRERNEQYF.

This clonotype was detected a few times. The chain combines TRBV25-1 with TRBJ2-3; TRBD1 matches at 7 bases. The CDR3 consists of 12 residues. V gave up 5 bases and J gave up 10 bases; unmatched junction bases: 6. Germline V gives CDR1 MGHDK, CDR2 SYGVNS. CDR3 DNA sequence: TGTGCCAGCAGTCGAAGACAGGGCCCGCAGTATTTT. Residues: CASSRRQGPQYF.

The chain employs TRBV19 and TRBJ1-2, with 7 bases aligning to TRBD1. The CDR3 runs 11 residues. J was trimmed by 8 bases and V by 7 bases; bases with no gene match: 4. Germline CDR1 reads LNHDA; CDR2 reads SQIVND (reference sequence). CDR3 in amino acids: CASTNRGGYTF. CDR3 nucleotides: TGTGCCAGTACGAACAGGGGAGGCTACACCTTC.

The chain links TRBV6-1 to TRBJ1-1; TRBD1 aligns across 7 bases. The CDR3 loop spans 16 amino acids. Trimming removed 7 bases from V and 0 bases from J; junction bases left unmatched: 11. Germline loops: CDR1 MNHNS, CDR2 SASEGT. The CDR3 is CASTNPGGGLNTEAFF. The CDR3 DNA follows: TGTGCCAGCACCAATCCAGGGGGAGGATTGAACACTGAAGCTTTCTTT.

The chain carries TRBV29-1 and TRBJ2-7; D is perhaps TRBD1 (6 bases). Trimming took 4 bases from V and 3 from J, leaving 19 bases between them. Looked up from germline, CDR1 is SQVTM and CDR2 is ANQGSEA. CDR3 length: 15 residues. The CDR3 loop is CSVVRPRTESYEQYV. The DNA for the CDR3 is TGCAGCGTTGTACGACCGAGGACAGAGAGCTACGAGCAGTACGTC.

Notes on this clonotype: A read error may account for a junction end that differs from germline. The rearrangement joins TRBV4-2 to TRBJ2-5, with 8 positions matching TRBD1. The CDR3 extends over 13 amino acids. Germline V gene data show CDR1 as LGHNA and CDR2 as YNFKEQ. The CDR3 sequence is CASSSTDRAIVFF. The CDR3 coding sequence is TGTGCCAGCAGCTCGACGGACAGGGCGATAGTGTTCTTC.

The CDR3 sequence: CASSEAGGGSPLHF. The CDR3 DNA is TGTGCCAGCAGTGAGGCCGGGGGAGGTTCACCCCTCCACTTT. The chain joins TRBV2 to TRBJ1-6; tentative D call: TRBD1 (5 bases). The CDR3 extends over 14 amino acids. Germline V gene sequence: CDR1 SNHLY, CDR2 FYNNEI. Trimming removed 3 bases from V and 9 bases from J, with 12 bases in between.

This chain's CDR3 is CAISYGTDNEKLFF. CDR3 sequence (DNA): TGTGCCATCAGTTACGGGACGGACAATGAAAAACTGTTTTTT. V and J are TRBV10-3 and TRBJ1-4, with a weak D call TRBD1 (5 bases). Per the germline V gene, CDR1 is ENHRY and CDR2 is SYGVKD. The CDR3 spans 14 residues. Trimming took off 5 bases at V and 5 bases at J, with 12 bases between the two ends.